The 10 T cell receptor beta chains presented below share a single source sample, sequenced in a study of T-cell memory formation after mild COVID-19. MiXCR was run by TCRdb on the 5' RACE reads, yielding one entry per CDR3 protein. The repertoire includes almost 550,000 distinct CDR3 sequences, 20% of them detected once, and around 13% sits in the top ten. The sequenced sample was PBMCs or a T cell subset sorted from them (not recorded which). The origin of the receptors is an adult woman who had mild COVID-19 (a few samples of this study predate the infection). Cell type and time point are not known.

This clonotype was counted only a few times. The chain combines TRBV15 with TRBJ2-5, with D possibly TRBD1 on 6 matching bases. Deletions cut 0 bases from V and 1 base from J, with 9 bases between. CDR3 length: 15 residues. In germline, CDR1 is LNHNV, CDR2 YYDKDF (reference sequence). DNA for the CDR3: TGTGCCACCAGCAGAGATGGGGGCGGCCAAGAGACCCAGTACTTC. It codes for CATSRDGGGQETQYF.

This clonotype was detected once. Relative to the germline gene, one junction end is altered; a read error may explain this. The rearrangement links TRBV7-8 to TRBJ2-5; 8 nucleotides align to TRBD2. This CDR3 contains 13 residues. Germline V gene sequence: CDR1 SGHVS, CDR2 FQNEAQ. Here the CDR3 reads CASSLSTGGPGEF. As DNA, the CDR3 is TGTGCCAGCAGCCTTTCAACGGGGGGGCCCGGCGAATTC. The full variable domain, in which reference TRBV7-8 and TRBJ2-5 provide the parts outside the CDR3, is GAGVSQSPRYKVAKRGQDVALRCDPISGHVSLFWYQQALGQGPEFLTYFQNEAQLDKSGLPSDRFFAERPEGSVSTLKIQRTQQEDSAVYLCASSLSTGGPGEFGPGTRLLVL.

This clonotype was seen only a few times. J is TRBJ2-3 and V is TRBV20-1; the D gene could be TRBD1 or TRBD2 (5 bases each). CDR1 and CDR2 from the germline V gene are DFQATT and SNEGSKA (reference sequence). The CDR3 totals 14 residues. Trimming shortened V by 5 bases and J by 5 bases, and 17 bases separated the two germline ends. The CDR3 nucleotides read TGCAGTGCTCCCACAGGTTACAGCGGAGATACGCAGTATTTT. Translation: CSAPTGYSGDTQYF.

This clonotype was observed a few times. This chain links TRBV7-9 with TRBJ1-4; maybe TRBD1 (6 bases). Germline V gives CDR1 SEHNR, CDR2 FQNEAQ (reference sequence). The CDR3 consists of 15 residues. Trimming left V 5 bases short and J 6 bases short, with 16 bases between. The CDR3 reads CASSTPGGKDEKLFF. The CDR3 region has the DNA TGTGCCAGCAGCACCCCGGGGGGCAAAGATGAAAAACTGTTTTTT.

CDR3 loop: CASSLARTRYNEQFF. The CDR3 region has the DNA TGTGCCAGCAGCTTAGCGCGGACTAGATACAATGAGCAGTTCTTC. The chain has TRBV7-8 and TRBJ2-1; 7 bases align to TRBD2. V was pared by 0 bases and J by 4 bases, with 3 bases of the junction left unmatched. This CDR3 region has 15 residues. CDR1 and CDR2 (germline): SGHVS, FQNEAQ.

This clonotype has more than one count but fewer than ten. The CDR3 region is CASSSRPNGHSPYEQYF. CDR3 sequence (DNA): TGTGCCAGCAGCTCGCGACCTAACGGACACTCTCCCTACGAGCAGTACTTC. The rearrangement links TRBV7-6 to TRBJ2-7; D is possibly TRBD1 (5 bases). Deletions cut 4 bases from V and 2 bases from J, with 21 bases between. The germline gives CDR1 SGHVS, CDR2 FNYEAQ. The CDR3 contains 17 residues.

The chain employs TRBV12-3 or TRBV12-4 and TRBJ1-2; no reliable D call. This CDR3 contains 15 residues. V lost 3 bases to trimming and J lost 4 bases, with 15 bases between them. The CDR3 sequence is CASSFTQAPIYGYTF. As DNA, the CDR3 is TGTGCCAGCAGTTTCACCCAGGCCCCTATCTATGGCTACACCTTC.

This clonotype was seen a few times. The chain carries TRBV7-3 and TRBJ1-2; 9 nucleotides line up with TRBD1. CDR1 and CDR2 (germline): SGHTA, FQGTGA. The V gene end was trimmed by 4 bases and the J gene end by 8 bases; junction bases not matched to a gene: 5. The CDR3 is made up of 13 amino acids. CDR3 sequence (DNA): TGTGCCAGCAGCTCCGGGACAGGGAGCGGCTACACCTTC. Its protein is CASSSGTGSGYTF.

This clonotype was seen a few times. V usage is TRBV20-1 and J usage is TRBJ2-3, with D unresolved. CDR1 DFQATT and CDR2 SNEGSKA come from the germline V gene (reference sequence). V lost 0 bases, J lost 13 bases, and 14 bases lay in between. The CDR3 runs 12 residues. DNA of the CDR3: TGCAGTGCTAGAGATCAAACTCGAGGAGAGTATTTT. This gives the protein CSARDQTRGEYF.

This clonotype was picked up one time. The CDR3 loop is CASSQDGGGANSYEQYF. In nucleotides, the CDR3 is TGTGCCAGCAGCCAAGACGGAGGCGGAGCCAACTCCTACGAGCAGTACTTC. The chain has TRBV4-2 and TRBJ2-7, with D tentatively TRBD2 (5 bases). With 0 bases removed from V and 0 bases from J, the gap between germline ends came to 15 bases. The CDR3 is made up of 17 amino acids. Germline CDR1 and CDR2: LGHNA and YNFKEQ.